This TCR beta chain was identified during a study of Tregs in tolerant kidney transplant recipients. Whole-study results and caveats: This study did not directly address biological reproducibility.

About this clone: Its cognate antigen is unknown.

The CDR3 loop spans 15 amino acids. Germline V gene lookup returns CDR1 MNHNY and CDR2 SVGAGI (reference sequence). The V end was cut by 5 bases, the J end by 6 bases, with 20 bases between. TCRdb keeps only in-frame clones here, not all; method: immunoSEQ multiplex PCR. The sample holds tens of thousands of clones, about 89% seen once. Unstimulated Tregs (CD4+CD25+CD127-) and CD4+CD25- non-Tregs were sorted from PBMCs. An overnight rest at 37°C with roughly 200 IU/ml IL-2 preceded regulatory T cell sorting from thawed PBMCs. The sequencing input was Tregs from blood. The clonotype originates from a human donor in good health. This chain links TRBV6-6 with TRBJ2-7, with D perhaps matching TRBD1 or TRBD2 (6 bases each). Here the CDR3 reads CASSPWGASSGEQYF. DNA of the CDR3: TGTGCCAGCAGTCCCTGGGGGGCCTCCTCGGGCGAGCAGTACTTC.